Below, one T cell receptor (beta chain) is given with its context. This sample was included in a study of control samples from healthy donors and cancer patients. Sequencing used immunoSEQ multiplex PCR; TCRdb keeps in-frame clones, though not all of them. The sample yields 150,000 or so clones, around 94% seen once. V lost 3 bases and J lost 2; bases outside the gene matches: 12. Germline-derived CDR1 and CDR2 are PRHDT and FYEKMQ (reference sequence). There are 18 residues in the CDR3. This chain links TRBV13 with TRBJ2-5; 10 bases are a match to TRBD2. The TCR sequence derives from a man aged 55-75 years with colorectal cancer. Sequenced input: PBMCs. The CDR3 is CASSFSASGGKFQETQYF. In nucleotides, the CDR3 is TGTGCCAGCAGCTTTTCGGCTAGCGGGGGAAAATTTCAAGAGACCCAGTACTTC.